Shown below are 18 T cell receptor beta chains from a single sample sequenced in a study of blood T cells in healthy people across ages. A J-beta primer mix and a sample-barcoded 5' primer were used in a second PCR of about 7 to 12 cycles. Each CDR3 protein is one row after TCRdb ran MiXCR on the 5' RACE reads. Among 1.5 million to 2 million distinct CDR3 sequences listed, about 31% were seen once. Input material: blood. The receptors shown here come from a woman in her 30s in good health.

Notes on this clonotype: One junction end disagrees with the germline gene, perhaps due to a read error. This rearrangement joins TRBV10-3 to TRBJ1-2, with a tentative D call TRBD1 (6 bases). This CDR3 is built from 11 residues. The germline CDR1 and CDR2 sequences are ENHRY and SYGVKD. In DNA, the CDR3 is TGCTCCGATAGGGGGGCGCAGGGCTACACCTTC. Its translation is CSDRGAQGYTF.

The chain joins TRBV27 to TRBJ2-3; tentative D call: TRBD2 (7 bases). V gave up 2 bases and J gave up 9 bases, with 24 bases separating them. The germline CDR1 and CDR2 sequences are MNHEY and SMNVEV (reference sequence). The CDR3 has 17 residues. The CDR3 DNA reads TGTGCCAGCAGTTTACCCGTAAGTGGGGGGGCGGCCCCCACGCAGTATTTT. It codes for CASSLPVSGGAAPTQYF.

The chain joins TRBV20-1 to TRBJ2-3; 9 bases are a match to TRBD1. The CDR3 length is 14 residues. With V trimmed by 4 bases and J by 3 bases, 5 bases remained unmatched. Germline CDR1 is DFQATT and CDR2 is SNEGSKA (reference sequence). The DNA of the CDR3 is TGCAGTGCTAACGACAGGGGGTCGACAGATACGCAGTATTTT. Amino acid sequence: CSANDRGSTDTQYF.

A few counts support this clonotype. V and J are TRBV6-5 and TRBJ2-5; the match to TRBD2 covers 9 bases. V gave up 0 bases and J gave up 4 bases; unmatched junction bases: 6. The CDR3 totals 16 residues. Germline-derived CDR1 and CDR2 are MNHEY and SVGAGI. CDR3 region: CASSYSGGGAVETQYF. The CDR3 DNA sequence: TGTGCCAGCAGTTACTCGGGCGGGGGGGCCGTAGAGACCCAGTACTTC.

The table lists this clonotype with a few counts. This chain joins TRBV11-2 and TRBJ2-2; D assignment may be TRBD1 or TRBD2 (5 bases each). Trimming cost V 1 base and J 4 bases, with 10 bases left between them. CDR3 size: 15 residues. Germline V gene data show CDR1 as SGHAT and CDR2 as FQNNGV. This CDR3 is CASSLGWGSTGELFF. The CDR3 DNA follows: TGTGCCAGCAGCTTAGGGTGGGGGAGCACCGGGGAGCTGTTTTTT.

The J gene is TRBJ2-1, the V gene TRBV11-3, with D tentatively TRBD2 (5 bases). CDR3 length: 16 residues. Germline V gene sequence: CDR1 SGHNT, CDR2 YENEEA. The V gene lost 5 bases and the J gene lost 9 bases, with 23 bases spanning the gap. In nucleotides, the CDR3 is TGTGCCAGCAGCACTCACATCAATAGCGTATCGGGTGAGCAGTTCTTC. It specifies CASSTHINSVSGEQFF. Complete variable domain (other parts from reference TRBV11-3 and TRBJ2-1): EAGVVQSPRYKIIEKKQPVAFWCNPISGHNTLYWYLQNLGQGPELLIRYENEEAVDDSQLPKDRFSAERLKGVDSTLKIQPAELGDSAVYLCASSTHINSVSGEQFFGPGTRLTVL.

V usage is TRBV7-8 and J usage is TRBJ1-2; 7 nucleotides line up with TRBD1. Trimming took 5 bases from V and 0 from J; bases not matched to a gene: 6. The CDR3 has 15 residues. CDR1 is SGHVS, CDR2 FQNEAQ, per germline. The DNA of the CDR3 is TGTGCCAGCAGCGCTCGGGACAGAACTAACTATGGCTACACCTTC. Residues: CASSARDRTNYGYTF.

This clonotype was picked up a small number of times. This rearrangement joins TRBV3-1 to TRBJ1-1; D not resolved. The V and J ends lost 2 bases and 1 base respectively, with 17 bases between them. The CDR3 runs 17 residues. Germline V gene lookup returns CDR1 LGHDT and CDR2 YNNKEL (reference sequence). CDR3 nucleotide sequence: TGTGCCAGCAGCCAACGGGCTCCGAGAATAGAGAACACTGAAGCTTTCTTT. Translation: CASSQRAPRIENTEAFF.

A few counts support this clonotype. The chain uses TRBV28 and TRBJ2-7; maybe TRBD1 (6 bases). The CDR3 spans 15 residues. Germline V gene sequence: CDR1 MDHEN, CDR2 SYDVKM. Trimming took off 4 bases at V and 0 bases at J, with 13 bases between the two ends. CDR3 loop: CASSYSGVPSYEQYF. The CDR3, as DNA: TGTGCCAGCAGTTACTCAGGGGTTCCCTCCTACGAGCAGTACTTC.

This clonotype was observed a few times. The rearrangement joins TRBV27 to TRBJ1-2, with 10 positions matching TRBD1. CDR3 length: 15 amino acids. V lost 4 bases and J lost 4; bases outside the gene matches: 6. The germline gives CDR1 MNHEY, CDR2 SMNVEV (reference sequence). CDR3 sequence reads: CASSWRDRGGYGYTF. CDR3 bases: TGTGCCAGCAGTTGGCGGGACAGGGGCGGCTATGGCTACACCTTC.

Only one count was recorded for this clonotype. The chain is built from TRBV6-1 and TRBJ2-7; perhaps TRBD2 as D (5 bases). The germline CDR1 and CDR2 sequences are MNHNS and SASEGT. The CDR3 runs to 15 residues. V lost 3 bases and J 0 bases, leaving 12 bases between the germline ends. The CDR3 coding sequence is TGTGCCAGCAGTGAGTTAGCGCTGAGCTCCTACGAGCAGTACTTC. Translation gives CASSELALSSYEQYF.

This clonotype has only a few counts. J is TRBJ2-7 and V is TRBV7-9; D might be TRBD2 (6 bases). The germline gives CDR1 SEHNR, CDR2 FQNEAQ (reference sequence). The germline V and J ends were trimmed by 6 bases and 2 bases, with 14 bases remaining between them. The CDR3 runs 14 residues. The CDR3 nucleotides read TGTGCCAGCAGTATTGATAGCGGAGCCTACGAGCAGTACTTC. Translating it yields CASSIDSGAYEQYF.

Of note for this clonotype: Germline is not matched at one junction end, which may reflect a read error. The J gene is TRBJ1-2, the V gene TRBV4-2; D is unresolved. Germline CDR1 is LGHNA and CDR2 is YNFKEQ. The length of the CDR3 is 12 residues. This chain's CDR3 is CVSSQVTFGYTF. The DNA of the CDR3 is TGTGTCAGCAGCCAAGTAACGTTTGGCTACACCTTC.

This clonotype showed up just a few times. Written as DNA, the CDR3 is TGTGCCAGCAGCTTGGGCCGACGCTCGGGGCAGTTCTTC. Protein: CASSLGRRSGQFF. The chain uses TRBV13 and TRBJ2-1; D remains ambiguous. Trimming stripped 3 bases from V and 12 bases from J, with 15 bases between. The CDR3 is made up of 13 amino acids. CDR1 is PRHDT and CDR2 is FYEKMQ in the germline V gene (reference sequence).

The chain has TRBV9 and TRBJ1-2; 7 bases are a match to TRBD1. The CDR3 extends over 13 amino acids. Germline V gene data show CDR1 as SGDLS and CDR2 as YYNGEE. J lost 6 bases, V lost 4 bases, and 6 bases had no gene match. Here the CDR3 DNA reads TGTGCCAGCAGCACAACGACAGGGCATGGCTACACCTTC. The encoded protein is CASSTTTGHGYTF. The full variable domain, with the rest looked up from reference TRBV9 and TRBJ1-2, is DSGVTQTPKHLITATGQRVTLRCSPRSGDLSVYWYQQSLDQGLQFLIQYYNGEERAKGNILERFSAQQFPDLHSELNLSSLELGDSALYFCASSTTTGHGYTFGSGTRLTVV.

The chain employs TRBV5-6 and TRBJ2-5, with D possibly being TRBD1 (5 bases). The CDR3 is 16 residues long. Germline V gene sequence: CDR1 SGHDT, CDR2 YYEEEE. V dropped 4 bases and J dropped 1 base, with 17 bases sitting between them. CDR3 sequence: CASSRRLDTTQETQYF. DNA for the CDR3: TGTGCCAGCAGCCGAAGGTTGGACACCACCCAAGAGACCCAGTACTTC.

This clonotype has ten or more counts. The chain links TRBV4-2 to TRBJ2-7; 10 nucleotides align to TRBD2. The ends lost 1 base at V and 6 bases at J; junction bases unmatched: 9. Germline-derived CDR1 and CDR2 are LGHNA and YNFKEQ. There are 16 residues in the CDR3. This CDR3 is CASSQGGAGGQGEQYF. CDR3 DNA: TGTGCCAGCAGCCAAGGCGGAGCGGGGGGGCAAGGCGAGCAGTACTTC.

This clonotype came up a few times. The CDR3 DNA sequence: TGTGCCAGCAGTGAAGCGCTTAGACCGGGCCAGCTGAACACTGAAGCTTTCTTT. It is translated as CASSEALRPGQLNTEAFF. V usage is TRBV6-1 and J usage is TRBJ1-1; D is ambiguous. CDR1 and CDR2 from the germline V gene are MNHNS and SASEGT. Trimming stripped 0 bases from V and 0 bases from J, with 17 bases between. CDR3 size: 18 residues.